What follows are 30 T cell receptor beta chains derived from one specimen sequenced in a study of T-cell reconstitution after alpha-beta-depleted transplantation in children. Library preparation (for TCRbeta) was performed with unique molecular identifiers. TCRdb independently ran MiXCR on the PCR reads; one entry per CDR3 protein. This sample has 600,000 to 800,000 distinct CDR3 sequences; approximately 14% occur once, and the top ten carry 0.65% to 0.9%. The starting material was PBMCs, obtained before TCRalphabeta/CD19-depleted stem cell transplant. These receptors were collected from a girl aged 2 to 9 with congenital amegakaryocytic thrombocytopenia, due to receive a stem cell transplant.

This clonotype was detected a few times. The chain has TRBV7-6 and TRBJ1-5, with unresolved D. This CDR3 is 13 amino acids long. V lost 0 bases to trimming and J lost 7 bases, with 7 bases between them. CDR1 is SGHVS and CDR2 is FNYEAQ in the germline V gene. CDR3 in amino acids: CASSLANRQPQHF. The CDR3 DNA follows: TGTGCCAGCAGCTTAGCAAACAGACAGCCCCAGCATTTT.

This clonotype was counted many times. V is TRBV5-1 and J is TRBJ2-3; 10 positions match TRBD2. V dropped 0 bases and J dropped 6; count of bases not matched to a gene: 10. Germline V gene sequence: CDR1 SGHRS, CDR2 YFSETQ. CDR3 length: 17 residues. Here the CDR3 DNA reads TGCGCCAGCAGCTTGGCTAGCGGGAGTGAAGGAGCTGATACGCAGTATTTT. Translating gives CASSLASGSEGADTQYF.

The V gene is TRBV5-1, the J gene TRBJ2-3, with 14 bases lining up with TRBD2. Trimming at V came to 4 bases and at J to 6 bases, leaving 7 bases not matched to a gene. The germline V gene has CDR1 SGHRS and CDR2 YFSETQ. This CDR3 has 16 amino acids. CDR3 loop: CASSPGLAGVSDTQYF. The CDR3 nucleotides are TGCGCCAGCAGCCCGGGACTAGCGGGAGTTTCGGATACGCAGTATTTT.

At least ten counts were recorded for this clonotype. The rearrangement joins TRBV5-4 to TRBJ2-7; a weak D match, TRBD2 (6 bases). CDR3 length: 17 amino acids. Trimming stripped 1 base from V and 3 bases from J, with 20 bases between. Germline CDR1 reads SGHNT; CDR2 reads YYREEE (reference sequence). CDR3 nucleotide sequence: TGTGCCAGCAGCTTGAGGGGTCGACTAGGCTCTGACTACGAGCAGTACTTC. Protein: CASSLRGRLGSDYEQYF. Supplemented by reference TRBV5-4 and TRBJ2-7, the full variable domain reads ETGVTQSPTHLIKTRGQQVTLRCSSQSGHNTVSWYQQALGQGPQFIFQYYREEENGRGNFPPRFSGLQFPNYSSELNVNALELDDSALYLCASSLRGRLGSDYEQYFGPGTRLTVT.

This clonotype was seen a handful of times. J is TRBJ2-2 and V is TRBV5-1; D possibly corresponds to TRBD1 (6 bases). This CDR3 has 15 amino acids. CDR1 is SGHRS and CDR2 is YFSETQ in the germline V gene. Trimming removed 2 bases from V and 0 bases from J, with 8 bases in between. CDR3 bases: TGCGCCAGCAGCTTCGGGGACACGAACACCGGGGAGCTGTTTTTT. Amino acid sequence: CASSFGDTNTGELFF.

This clonotype was observed many times. This chain uses TRBV7-6 with TRBJ2-3; TRBD1 or TRBD2 may be the D gene (5 bases each). V lost 3 bases and J 2 bases, leaving 9 bases between the germline ends. Germline V CDR1 and CDR2: SGHVS, FNYEAQ. The CDR3 covers 14 residues. The CDR3 loop reads CASSLWGNTDTQYF. The CDR3 coding sequence is TGTGCCAGCAGCTTGTGGGGGAACACAGATACGCAGTATTTT. Full variable domain (outside the CDR3, taken from reference TRBV7-6 and TRBJ2-3): GAGVSQSPRYKVTKRGQDVALRCDPISGHVSLYWYRQALGQGPEFLTYFNYEAQQDKSGLPNDRFSAERPEGSISTLTIQRTEQRDSAMYRCASSLWGNTDTQYFGPGTRLTVL.

V gene TRBV7-9 combines with J gene TRBJ1-1; 7 bases map to TRBD1. V lost 2 bases to trimming and J lost 0 bases; unmatched junction nucleotides: 9. This CDR3 has 17 amino acids. The germline V gene has CDR1 SEHNR and CDR2 FQNEAQ (reference sequence). In nucleotides, the CDR3 is TGTGCCAGCAGCTTACGGGGGGGACAGCACATGAACACTGAAGCTTTCTTT. This encodes CASSLRGGQHMNTEAFF.

The gene calls are TRBV20-1 and TRBJ2-3; D is unclear. V lost 6 bases, J lost 0 bases, and 19 bases lay in between. The CDR3 loop spans 16 amino acids. The germline gives CDR1 DFQATT, CDR2 SNEGSKA (reference sequence). This CDR3 is CSAESVFPTSTDTQYF. The DNA for the CDR3 is TGCAGTGCCGAGAGCGTATTCCCTACTAGCACAGATACGCAGTATTTT.

The rearrangement joins TRBV12-3 or TRBV12-4 to TRBJ2-7; TRBD1 is a possible D gene (5 bases). The CDR3 consists of 12 residues. The ends were cut back, 5 bases at V and 4 bases at J, with 9 bases in the middle. CDR3 protein: CASSDDRYEQYF. The CDR3 DNA is TGTGCCAGCAGTGACGACAGATACGAGCAGTACTTC.

The chain combines TRBV20-1 with TRBJ1-2; D not resolved. The germline V gene has CDR1 DFQATT and CDR2 SNEGSKA (reference sequence). The CDR3 has 13 amino acids. Trimming left V 1 base short and J 8 bases short, with 14 bases between. CDR3 in amino acids: CSARAESGPGYTF. The CDR3 nucleotides read TGCAGTGCTAGAGCAGAGTCGGGTCCGGGCTACACCTTC.

This clonotype was observed many times. The gene calls are TRBV6-1 and TRBJ1-2; TRBD1 matches at 7 bases. Germline CDR1 MNHNS, CDR2 SASEGT. V gave up 5 bases and J gave up 2 bases; unmatched junction bases: 2. The CDR3 extends over 13 amino acids. The DNA of the CDR3 is TGTGCCAGCAGTCAGACAGGGAACTATGGCTACACCTTC. Translated: CASSQTGNYGYTF.

This clonotype was recorded at least ten times. In DNA, the CDR3 is TGCAGCGCGACCCTCCCGGACAGCTACTACGAGCAGTACTTC. Its protein is CSATLPDSYYEQYF. The V gene is TRBV29-1, the J gene TRBJ2-7; the D gene is possibly TRBD1 (6 bases). The germline V and J ends were trimmed by 7 bases and 3 bases, with 19 bases remaining between them. The germline V gene encodes CDR1 SQVTM and CDR2 ANQGSEA. The CDR3 extends over 14 amino acids.

This clonotype has more than one count but fewer than ten. The gene calls are TRBV5-1 and TRBJ2-1, with 8 bases fitting TRBD2. CDR3 length equals 13 residues. The junction had 9 bases not matched to a gene; V was cut back by 3 bases and J by 13 bases. Germline CDR1 and CDR2: SGHRS and YFSETQ. CDR3 in DNA: TGCGCCAGCAGCTGGAATGAACTAGCGGCTCAGTTCTTC. Protein sequence: CASSWNELAAQFF.

This clonotype has ten or more counts. The CDR3 DNA reads TGTGCCAGCAGGCGACTAGCGAACACCGGGGAGCTGTTTTTT. Translation: CASRRLANTGELFF. This chain connects TRBV12-3 or TRBV12-4 to TRBJ2-2; D perhaps matches TRBD2 (6 bases). V lost 6 bases to trimming and J lost 0 bases, with 8 bases between them. The CDR3 sequence is 14 residues long.

This clonotype was picked up many times. The rearrangement links TRBV20-1 to TRBJ2-1; 9 nucleotides align to TRBD2. The CDR3 length is 14 residues. Trimming removed 4 bases from V and 8 bases from J; junction bases left unmatched: 9. Per the germline V gene, CDR1 is DFQATT and CDR2 is SNEGSKA (reference sequence). The CDR3 sequence: CSAIIAGDRYEQFF. For the CDR3, the DNA is TGCAGTGCTATTATAGCGGGAGATCGCTATGAGCAGTTCTTC.

The chain uses TRBV29-1 and TRBJ2-2; 8 bases are a match to TRBD1. In germline, CDR1 is SQVTM, CDR2 ANQGSEA. The CDR3 sequence is 13 residues long. V shed 7 bases and J 5 bases; nucleotides not matched to a gene: 6. The CDR3 spells CSAAGGVTGELFF. The CDR3 nucleotides are TGCAGCGCGGCAGGGGGCGTAACCGGGGAGCTGTTTTTT.

This rearrangement joins TRBV4-1 to TRBJ2-2; 7 positions match TRBD1. V shed 1 base and J 0 bases; nucleotides not matched to a gene: 2. The CDR3 spans 16 residues. The germline CDR1 and CDR2 sequences are MGHRA and YSYEKL. CDR3 coding DNA: TGCGCCAGCAGCCAAGGGGGGACAGCGAACACCGGGGAGCTGTTTTTT. Its translation: CASSQGGTANTGELFF.

In this sample, this clonotype turned up many times. The chain uses TRBV29-1 and TRBJ1-2; 9 positions match TRBD1. The CDR3 sequence is 12 residues long. V lost 7 bases to trimming and J lost 8 bases; unmatched junction nucleotides: 8. Germline assignment: CDR1 SQVTM and CDR2 ANQGSEA. This CDR3 is CSARDREWGYTF. CDR3 sequence (DNA): TGCAGCGCCAGGGACAGGGAATGGGGCTACACCTTC.

This clonotype was counted only a few times. The genes are TRBV10-3 and TRBJ2-1; tentatively, D is TRBD2 (6 bases). The germline gives CDR1 ENHRY, CDR2 SYGVKD. The CDR3 has 15 residues. V lost 2 bases and J 15 bases, leaving 23 bases between the germline ends. CDR3: CAISEPISDVTGAFF. The DNA for the CDR3 is TGTGCCATCAGTGAGCCGATCTCTGACGTTACGGGAGCGTTCTTC.

The rearrangement uses TRBV20-1 and TRBJ2-3; 11 nucleotides align to TRBD2. The V gene's germline CDR1 is DFQATT and CDR2 SNEGSKA (reference sequence). CDR3 length: 14 amino acids. Losses at the gene ends were 6 bases for V and 6 bases for J; bases not matched to a gene: 8. The CDR3 nucleotides read TGCAGTGCAGCGGGACTAGCGGAGAGGGATACGCAGTATTTT. It codes for CSAAGLAERDTQYF.

This clonotype was counted many times. The chain couples TRBV6-1 to TRBJ2-3; 10 bases map to TRBD2. The CDR3 sequence is 15 residues long. The V gene end was trimmed by 3 bases and the J gene end by 1 base; junction bases not matched to a gene: 1. Germline CDR1 is MNHNS and CDR2 is SASEGT. CDR3 amino acids: CASSDTSGGTDTQYF. The CDR3 DNA is TGTGCCAGCAGTGATACTAGCGGGGGCACAGATACGCAGTATTTT.

The sample holds a few counts of this clonotype. The V gene is TRBV7-9, the J gene TRBJ1-4, with D perhaps TRBD1 (5 bases). V dropped 3 bases and J dropped 6 bases, with 11 bases sitting between them. CDR1 is SEHNR, CDR2 FQNEAQ, per germline (reference sequence). CDR3 length: 14 residues. CDR3 bases: TGTGCCAGCAGCTTCGGGGGGAATGATGAAAAACTGTTTTTT. Protein product: CASSFGGNDEKLFF.

This chain links TRBV12-3 or TRBV12-4 with TRBJ2-7, with D maybe TRBD2 (5 bases). V lost 2 bases to trimming and J lost 6 bases, with 17 bases between them. CDR3 length: 15 amino acids. The CDR3 region is CASSLSPQLGLEQYF. In nucleotides, the CDR3 is TGTGCCAGCAGTTTAAGCCCCCAGCTAGGACTCGAGCAGTACTTC.

The chain uses TRBV7-2 and TRBJ2-7; tentative D call: TRBD2 (5 bases). Germline CDR1 SGHTA, CDR2 FQGNSA. The CDR3 covers 13 residues. V was trimmed by 4 bases and J by 6 bases, leaving 13 bases between them. The CDR3 reads CASSSPGFVEQYF. The CDR3 region has the DNA TGTGCCAGCAGCTCCCCGGGGTTCGTCGAGCAGTACTTC.

This clonotype showed up just a few times. The chain is built from TRBV11-2 and TRBJ1-6; tentative D call: TRBD1 (6 bases). There are 21 residues in the CDR3. Germline V lookup: CDR1 SGHAT, CDR2 FQNNGV. V lost 4 bases and J lost 2, with 27 bases in between. The CDR3 DNA reads TGTGCCAGCAGCTCGGACCCACAGGGTTTAAAATTTTTCGCCTATAATTCACCCCTCCACTTT. Residues: CASSSDPQGLKFFAYNSPLHF.

The chain uses TRBV20-1 and TRBJ2-5; D may correspond to TRBD1 or TRBD2 (5 bases each). The CDR3 is made up of 13 amino acids. Germline V gives CDR1 DFQATT, CDR2 SNEGSKA (reference sequence). Trimming pared 3 bases from V and 1 base from J, leaving 9 bases between. The chain's CDR3 is CSASLRGQETQYF. In nucleotides, the CDR3 is TGCAGTGCTAGCTTGAGGGGCCAAGAGACCCAGTACTTC.

This clonotype was seen repeatedly, ten times or more. This chain joins TRBV5-1 and TRBJ1-1; D is possibly TRBD1 (5 bases). The CDR3 length is 15 residues. Trimming removed 7 bases from V and 1 base from J, with 17 bases in between. Germline V gives CDR1 SGHRS, CDR2 YFSETQ. CDR3 nucleotide sequence: TGCGCCAGCCTACCGGGACCGAGGCAGAACACTGAAGCTTTCTTT. Amino acid sequence: CASLPGPRQNTEAFF.

V gene TRBV5-1 combines with J gene TRBJ2-2; 7 bases are a match to TRBD1. Losses at the gene ends were 3 bases for V and 5 bases for J; bases not matched to a gene: 10. Germline CDR1 is SGHRS and CDR2 is YFSETQ. The CDR3 covers 16 residues. CDR3 nucleotide sequence: TGCGCCAGCAGCTCTGGACAGGTGACCTCAACCGGGGAGCTGTTTTTT. Its protein is CASSSGQVTSTGELFF. The variable domain in full, completed from reference TRBV5-1 and TRBJ2-2, reads KAGVTQTPRYLIKTRGQQVTLSCSPISGHRSVSWYQQTPGQGLQFLFEYFSETQRNKGNFPGRFSGRQFSNSRSEMNVSTLELGDSALYLCASSSGQVTSTGELFFGEGSRLTVL.

This clonotype has just a few counts. The V gene is TRBV12-3 or TRBV12-4, the J gene TRBJ2-5, with D perhaps being TRBD1 or TRBD2 (6 bases each). Trimming took 3 bases from V and 5 from J, leaving 16 bases between them. The length of the CDR3 is 15 residues. CDR3 in amino acids: CASSFTGRRGETQYF. The CDR3 coding sequence is TGTGCCAGCAGTTTTACAGGAAGGAGGGGGGAGACCCAGTACTTC.

A few counts support this clonotype. The V call is TRBV12-3 or TRBV12-4, the J call TRBJ2-6, with unresolved D. This CDR3 is 14 amino acids long. The V gene lost 2 bases and the J gene lost 4 bases, with 6 bases spanning the gap. The DNA for the CDR3 is TGTGCCAGCAGTTTAAGGCCAGGGGCCAACGTCCTGACTTTC. Translation gives CASSLRPGANVLTF.